This is a list of T cell receptor beta chains from one sample in a study of shared clonotypes between healthy human individuals. Libraries were prepared by immunoSEQ multiplex PCR; TCRdb keeps only in-frame clonotypes and omits some of them. Seen here are approximately 2.5 million clones, 80% to 95% observed once, and the top ten hold about 0.39%. Material: naive CD4+ T cells from PBMCs. These receptors were taken from a young man in good health. Some clones in this sample may be carry-over from other donors' samples. Each CDR3 is given with its conserved first and last residue. A D gene is named only where the DNA matches it firmly. Clone size is shown for a subset of rows, as once, few, many or a class of expanded clone.

clone_size d_call j_call v_call cdr3_nt cdr3_aa
once - TRBJ2-1 TRBV2 TGTGCCAGCACCCCGGGATCAGTTCACTTTAACAATGAGCAGTTCTTC CASTPGSVHFNNEQFF
- - TRBJ2-5 TRBV14 TGTGCCAGCAGCCAAGATGGGAAGGGACTGGGGGAGACCCAGTACTTC CASSQDGKGLGETQYF
- TRBD2 TRBJ2-1 TRBV19 TGTGCCAGTAGTATCGGGACTAGCTCCTACAATGAGCAGTTCTTC CASSIGTSSYNEQFF
- TRBD1 TRBJ2-2 TRBV5-4 TGTGCCAGCAGCACCGGGACAGCGAACACCGGGGAGCTGTTTTTT CASSTGTANTGELFF
- - TRBJ2-5 TRBV28 TGTGCCAGCAGTCCGAGGCGGTCAAGGGGGGTCCTAGCGGCCCAAGAGACCCAGTACTTC CASSPRRSRGVLAAQETQYF
- TRBD2 TRBJ2-1 TRBV5-4 TGTGCCAGCAGCTTGGTCGGGAGGCAGGGTGAGCAGTTCTTC CASSLVGRQGEQFF
- - TRBJ2-2 TRBV5-6 TGTGCCAGCAGCCTAGGGGCCGGGGAGCTGTTTTTT CASSLGAGELFF
- TRBD1 TRBJ2-7 TRBV11-2 TGTGCCAGCAGCTCCGGGACAGGGGAGTACTTC CASSSGTGEYF
- TRBD1 TRBJ2-4 TRBV2 TGTGCCAGCAGCTCCGGACAGGCCATTAAGAAAAACATTCAGTACTTC CASSSGQAIKKNIQYF
- - TRBJ1-5 TRBV20-1 TGCAGTGCCAGCGACACCCAGCCCCAGCATTTT CSASDTQPQHF
- TRBD1 TRBJ1-2 TRBV7-2 TGTGCCAGCAGCCCGGCCGGGACAGGGCAAATAGTTTGGTATGGCTACACCTTC CASSPAGTGQIVWYGYTF
once - TRBJ2-5 TRBV5-1 TGCGCCAGCAGCTTGGTCGTCGAAGAGACCCAGTACTTC CASSLVVEETQYF
- TRBD1 TRBJ1-3 TRBV6-5 TGTGCCAGCAGTTGGGACAGGGTCTCTGGAAACACCATATATTTT CASSWDRVSGNTIYF
- - TRBJ1-2 TRBV9 TGTGCCAGCAGCCCGAGCTTTGTCGGGGGCGCATATGGCTACACCTTC CASSPSFVGGAYGYTF
- - TRBJ1-2 TRBV28 TGTGCCAGCAGCCCGGGACCCGAAGGCTATGGCTACACCTTC CASSPGPEGYGYTF
- TRBD1 TRBJ1-5 TRBV19 TGTGCCAGTTGGCCGGGACAGAGAAATCAGCCCCAGCATTTT CASWPGQRNQPQHF
- TRBD1 TRBJ1-2 TRBV7-9 TGTGCGGGACAGGGAATAGCTAACTATGGCTACACCTTC CAGQGIANYGYTF
once TRBD1 TRBJ1-4 TRBV7-2 TGTGCCAGCAGCTTGGTCGGGACAGGGCCTGGGAGTGGAAAACTGTTTTTT CASSLVGTGPGSGKLFF